The 27 T cell receptor beta chains presented below share a single source sample, sequenced in a study of identical twins. Each CDR3 protein gets one entry after TCRdb re-called the 5' RACE reads with MiXCR. Altogether roughly 720,000 distinct CDR3 sequences are present, 15% to 20% being singletons, with the ten largest covering 13%. These records were also assigned to another study, of T cells expressing NK-cell markers.

Sequencing was performed on PBMCs. The receptor set was obtained from a woman between 18 and 29 years old in good health.

The chain combines TRBV5-1 with TRBJ1-1; the D is unclear. V lost 5 bases and J lost 3, with 5 bases in between. Germline V gene sequence: CDR1 SGHRS, CDR2 YFSETQ. The CDR3 contains 11 residues. DNA of the CDR3: TGCGCCAGCAGGCTGGACACTGAAGCTTTCTTT. It translates to CASRLDTEAFF.

The CDR3 bases are TGTGCCAGCGGGGGTGGGCCAGAGACCCAGTACTTC. As protein: CASGGGPETQYF. The chain combines TRBV12-3 or TRBV12-4 with TRBJ2-5; D tentatively reads TRBD1 or TRBD2 (5 bases each). Trimming stripped 8 bases from V and 4 bases from J, with 11 bases between. CDR3 length: 12 amino acids.

This clonotype has a handful of counts. The chain employs TRBV11-1 and TRBJ2-2, with 9 nucleotides matching TRBD2. The V gene end was trimmed by 4 bases and the J gene end by 0 bases; junction bases not matched to a gene: 9. Germline lookup yields CDR1 SGHAT and CDR2 FQDESV (reference sequence). The CDR3 length is 18 residues. This CDR3 is CASSSPTRGGTNTGELFF. As DNA, the CDR3 is TGTGCCAGCAGCTCACCTACGCGGGGGGGGACGAACACCGGGGAGCTGTTTTTT.

This clonotype turned up a few times. V is TRBV11-2 and J is TRBJ2-5, with 9 bases identical to TRBD2. Germline assignment: CDR1 SGHAT and CDR2 FQNNGV. The CDR3 is made up of 17 amino acids. V lost 1 base and J lost 1; bases outside the gene matches: 7. CDR3 bases: TGTGCCAGCAGCTTAGGGGGTCTAGCGGGGCTCCAAGAGACCCAGTACTTC. Amino acids: CASSLGGLAGLQETQYF.

This chain uses TRBV2 with TRBJ2-7; D call uncertain. The CDR3 extends over 13 amino acids. CDR1 SNHLY and CDR2 FYNNEI come from the germline V gene. V shed 1 base and J shed 7 bases, with 11 bases lying between them. CDR3 nucleotides: TGTGCCAGCAGTGAAGGCACGGCTGAGGAGCAGTACTTC. It specifies CASSEGTAEEQYF.

This clonotype was picked up many times. The chain couples TRBV20-1 to TRBJ2-5; no firm D call. The V gene's germline CDR1 is DFQATT and CDR2 SNEGSKA (reference sequence). Trimming took off 6 bases at V and 1 base at J, with 12 bases between the two ends. The CDR3 has 13 amino acids. The CDR3 protein is CSAKLPGQETQYF. The CDR3 DNA reads TGCAGTGCCAAACTTCCGGGCCAAGAGACCCAGTACTTC.

The chain combines TRBV7-8 with TRBJ2-7, with D tentatively TRBD1 or TRBD2 (5 bases each). Germline CDR1 reads SGHVS; CDR2 reads FQNEAQ. V dropped 2 bases and J dropped 6 bases, with 14 bases sitting between them. This CDR3 is 14 amino acids long. The CDR3 loop is CASSLRGERVEQYF. CDR3 sequence (DNA): TGTGCCAGCAGCTTACGAGGGGAACGGGTCGAGCAGTACTTC.

The J gene is TRBJ2-2, the V gene TRBV20-1, with TRBD2 matching 14 bases. The germline CDR1 and CDR2 sequences are DFQATT and SNEGSKA (reference sequence). This CDR3 comprises 17 residues. V lost 6 bases to trimming and J lost 8 bases; unmatched junction nucleotides: 14. Here the CDR3 DNA reads TGCAGTGCCCAAAGGCCCGGGACTAGCGGGAGCCGAGGGGAGCTGTTTTTT. It yields the protein CSAQRPGTSGSRGELFF.

This clonotype has only a few counts. The chain is built from TRBV25-1 and TRBJ1-2; tentative D call: TRBD1 (6 bases). Germline V gives CDR1 MGHDK, CDR2 SYGVNS. The V gene lost 8 bases and the J gene lost 2 bases, with 15 bases spanning the gap. The CDR3 has 14 amino acids. The CDR3: CASWRTAKNYGYTF. CDR3 nucleotides: TGTGCCAGCTGGCGGACAGCGAAGAACTATGGCTACACCTTC.

This clonotype has only a few counts. The chain joins TRBV9 to TRBJ2-1, with D tentatively TRBD2 (5 bases). CDR1 is SGDLS and CDR2 is YYNGEE in the germline V gene. The V end lost 9 bases, the J end lost 5 bases, and 12 bases lay between the germline ends. The CDR3 length is 12 residues. DNA for the CDR3: TGTGCCACCGGAGGACTTAACAATGAGCAGTTCTTC. It specifies CATGGLNNEQFF.

The V gene is TRBV6-5, the J gene TRBJ2-7; 7 bases agree with TRBD1. The CDR3 consists of 17 residues. V was pared by 0 bases and J by 3 bases, with 11 bases of the junction left unmatched. Per the germline V gene, CDR1 is MNHEY and CDR2 is SVGAGI. CDR3: CASSYSSPGTVNYEQYF. The CDR3 bases are TGTGCCAGCAGTTACTCTTCACCCGGGACAGTAAACTACGAGCAGTACTTC.

This clonotype was observed a handful of times. V gene TRBV12-3 or TRBV12-4 combines with J gene TRBJ1-5, with D perhaps matching TRBD1 (5 bases). The ends were cut back, 7 bases at V and 5 bases at J, with 15 bases in the middle. The CDR3 sequence is 14 residues long. The CDR3 protein is CASTRRQPDQPQHF. The CDR3 DNA is TGTGCCAGCACCCGCCGACAGCCCGATCAGCCCCAGCATTTT.

The V gene is TRBV15, the J gene TRBJ1-2, with 10 bases that match TRBD1. V shed 1 base and J 7 bases; nucleotides not matched to a gene: 9. Per germline, CDR1 LNHNV and CDR2 YYDKDF (reference sequence). The CDR3 has 16 residues. CDR3 amino acids: CATSRVGTGVIGGYTF. The CDR3 DNA sequence: TGTGCCACCAGCAGAGTGGGGACAGGGGTTATAGGTGGCTACACCTTC.

The chain employs TRBV20-1 and TRBJ1-1; D remains ambiguous. Trimming removed 2 bases from V and 1 base from J, with 17 bases in between. The CDR3 contains 16 residues. Germline CDR1 and CDR2: DFQATT and SNEGSKA (reference sequence). DNA for the CDR3: TGCAGTGCTAGACCTCCTTCGTCCGGGAAGAACACTGAAGCTTTCTTT. Its protein product is CSARPPSSGKNTEAFF.

This clonotype was counted a few times. The chain combines TRBV6-2 or TRBV6-3 with TRBJ1-5, with D possibly TRBD1 on 5 matching bases. Germline CDR1 and CDR2: MNHEY and SVGEGT. This CDR3 has 14 residues. The V and J ends lost 2 bases and 6 bases respectively, with 11 bases between them. CDR3 nucleotides: TGTGCCAGCAGTTACGTCGACAGATTTCAGCCCCAGCATTTT. It is translated as CASSYVDRFQPQHF.

This clonotype has only a few counts. V gene TRBV7-8 combines with J gene TRBJ1-2; D is uncertain. CDR1 is SGHVS, CDR2 FQNEAQ, per germline. The V gene lost 2 bases and the J gene lost 0 bases, with 7 bases spanning the gap. This CDR3 comprises 14 residues. Written as DNA, the CDR3 is TGTGCCAGCAGCTTAATCAGCGCTAACTATGGCTACACCTTC. Translation: CASSLISANYGYTF.

This clonotype occurred many times. The chain recombines TRBV7-2 with TRBJ2-7; 8 positions match TRBD1. Per the germline V gene, CDR1 is SGHTA and CDR2 is FQGNSA. J gave up 5 bases and V 3 bases, and 9 bases lay outside the gene matches. This CDR3 spans 15 amino acids. The CDR3 loop reads CASSFRTGKGNEQYF. Here the CDR3 DNA reads TGTGCCAGCAGCTTCCGGACAGGGAAGGGGAACGAGCAGTACTTC.

The chain combines TRBV15 with TRBJ1-3, with D hard to call. Trimming took 2 bases from V and 0 from J, leaving 11 bases between them. The CDR3 has 16 residues. Germline V gives CDR1 LNHNV, CDR2 YYDKDF (reference sequence). CDR3 protein: CATSRSLENSGNTIYF. The CDR3 DNA is TGTGCCACCAGCAGATCTTTAGAAAACTCTGGAAACACCATATATTTT.

This chain links TRBV19 with TRBJ1-5; D gene ambiguous. Germline V CDR1 and CDR2: LNHDA, SQIVND (reference sequence). CDR3 size: 13 residues. V was pared by 0 bases and J by 5 bases, with 5 bases between. The CDR3 loop is CASSIDSYQPQHF. In DNA form, the CDR3 reads TGTGCCAGTAGTATAGACAGTTATCAGCCCCAGCATTTT.

This clonotype was seen a handful of times. V is TRBV20-1 and J is TRBJ2-1, with TRBD2 identical over 12 bases. Looked up from germline, CDR1 is DFQATT and CDR2 is SNEGSKA (reference sequence). With V trimmed by 5 bases and J by 7 bases, 9 bases remained unmatched. The CDR3 covers 15 residues. The CDR3 spells CSAPPASGGGNEQFF. CDR3 DNA: TGCAGTGCTCCCCCCGCTAGCGGGGGGGGTAATGAGCAGTTCTTC.

This clonotype was recorded a few times. The genes are TRBV6-1 and TRBJ1-1; D remains unclear. Germline assignment: CDR1 MNHNS and CDR2 SASEGT. The V end was cut by 5 bases, the J end by 8 bases, with 15 bases between. This CDR3 is 13 amino acids long. In DNA, the CDR3 is TGTGCCAGCAGTCTCCCCGGAGGAGGAGAAGCTTTCTTT. The encoded protein is CASSLPGGGEAFF.

This clonotype was seen a handful of times. The CDR3 protein is CASSFRGGFGNEQFF. CDR3 DNA: TGTGCCAGCAGCTTTAGGGGTGGGTTTGGTAATGAGCAGTTCTTC. The chain couples TRBV11-2 to TRBJ2-1; D possibly corresponds to TRBD1 (5 bases). The V end was cut by 3 bases, the J end by 7 bases, with 16 bases between. The V gene's germline CDR1 is SGHAT and CDR2 FQNNGV. CDR3 size: 15 residues. Together with reference TRBV11-2 and TRBJ2-1, the CDR3 gives the full variable domain: EAGVAQSPRYKIIEKRQSVAFWCNPISGHATLYWYQQILGQGPKLLIQFQNNGVVDDSQLPKDRFSAERLKGVDSTLKIQPAKLEDSAVYLCASSFRGGFGNEQFFGPGTRLTVL.

In this sample, this clonotype turned up a few times. This chain uses TRBV5-6 with TRBJ1-5, with no clear D. V shed 0 bases and J shed 9 bases, with 13 bases lying between them. The germline V gene encodes CDR1 SGHDT and CDR2 YYEEEE. The CDR3 runs to 14 residues. DNA for the CDR3: TGTGCCAGCAGCTTGGAACAGATCGTAGGGCCCCAGCATTTT. Encoded protein: CASSLEQIVGPQHF.

V and J are TRBV5-1 and TRBJ2-1; 12 bases match TRBD2. J lost 5 bases, V lost 4 bases, and 13 bases had no gene match. CDR3 length: 18 residues. Germline lookup yields CDR1 SGHRS and CDR2 YFSETQ. The CDR3 spells CASSTRLLAGGRNNEQFF. CDR3 nucleotides: TGCGCCAGCAGCACACGACTACTAGCGGGGGGACGTAACAATGAGCAGTTCTTC.

This clonotype was picked up a small number of times. This chain links TRBV5-1 with TRBJ2-7, with 8 positions matching TRBD2. V shed 4 bases and J 8 bases; nucleotides not matched to a gene: 8. Germline loops: CDR1 SGHRS, CDR2 YFSETQ. This CDR3 is 13 amino acids long. The CDR3 region has the DNA TGCGCCAGCAGCCGGGGGGGGGCCCTTCAGCAGTACTTC. The encoded protein is CASSRGGALQQYF.

As DNA, the CDR3 is TGTGCCAGCAGCCCGGACAGGGTACGTGAGCAGTACTTC. Translating gives CASSPDRVREQYF. V and J are TRBV7-9 and TRBJ2-7; 8 positions match TRBD1. CDR1 SEHNR and CDR2 FQNEAQ come from the germline V gene (reference sequence). CDR3 length: 13 residues. V lost 5 bases, J lost 7 bases, and 7 bases stayed unmatched.

The chain has TRBV9 and TRBJ1-5, with no clear D. Per germline, CDR1 SGDLS and CDR2 YYNGEE. The ends were cut back, 3 bases at V and 6 bases at J, with 10 bases in the middle. The CDR3 has 13 amino acids. As DNA, the CDR3 is TGTGCCAGCAGCGCCATGTCGGGTCAGCCCCAGCATTTT. Its translation: CASSAMSGQPQHF.